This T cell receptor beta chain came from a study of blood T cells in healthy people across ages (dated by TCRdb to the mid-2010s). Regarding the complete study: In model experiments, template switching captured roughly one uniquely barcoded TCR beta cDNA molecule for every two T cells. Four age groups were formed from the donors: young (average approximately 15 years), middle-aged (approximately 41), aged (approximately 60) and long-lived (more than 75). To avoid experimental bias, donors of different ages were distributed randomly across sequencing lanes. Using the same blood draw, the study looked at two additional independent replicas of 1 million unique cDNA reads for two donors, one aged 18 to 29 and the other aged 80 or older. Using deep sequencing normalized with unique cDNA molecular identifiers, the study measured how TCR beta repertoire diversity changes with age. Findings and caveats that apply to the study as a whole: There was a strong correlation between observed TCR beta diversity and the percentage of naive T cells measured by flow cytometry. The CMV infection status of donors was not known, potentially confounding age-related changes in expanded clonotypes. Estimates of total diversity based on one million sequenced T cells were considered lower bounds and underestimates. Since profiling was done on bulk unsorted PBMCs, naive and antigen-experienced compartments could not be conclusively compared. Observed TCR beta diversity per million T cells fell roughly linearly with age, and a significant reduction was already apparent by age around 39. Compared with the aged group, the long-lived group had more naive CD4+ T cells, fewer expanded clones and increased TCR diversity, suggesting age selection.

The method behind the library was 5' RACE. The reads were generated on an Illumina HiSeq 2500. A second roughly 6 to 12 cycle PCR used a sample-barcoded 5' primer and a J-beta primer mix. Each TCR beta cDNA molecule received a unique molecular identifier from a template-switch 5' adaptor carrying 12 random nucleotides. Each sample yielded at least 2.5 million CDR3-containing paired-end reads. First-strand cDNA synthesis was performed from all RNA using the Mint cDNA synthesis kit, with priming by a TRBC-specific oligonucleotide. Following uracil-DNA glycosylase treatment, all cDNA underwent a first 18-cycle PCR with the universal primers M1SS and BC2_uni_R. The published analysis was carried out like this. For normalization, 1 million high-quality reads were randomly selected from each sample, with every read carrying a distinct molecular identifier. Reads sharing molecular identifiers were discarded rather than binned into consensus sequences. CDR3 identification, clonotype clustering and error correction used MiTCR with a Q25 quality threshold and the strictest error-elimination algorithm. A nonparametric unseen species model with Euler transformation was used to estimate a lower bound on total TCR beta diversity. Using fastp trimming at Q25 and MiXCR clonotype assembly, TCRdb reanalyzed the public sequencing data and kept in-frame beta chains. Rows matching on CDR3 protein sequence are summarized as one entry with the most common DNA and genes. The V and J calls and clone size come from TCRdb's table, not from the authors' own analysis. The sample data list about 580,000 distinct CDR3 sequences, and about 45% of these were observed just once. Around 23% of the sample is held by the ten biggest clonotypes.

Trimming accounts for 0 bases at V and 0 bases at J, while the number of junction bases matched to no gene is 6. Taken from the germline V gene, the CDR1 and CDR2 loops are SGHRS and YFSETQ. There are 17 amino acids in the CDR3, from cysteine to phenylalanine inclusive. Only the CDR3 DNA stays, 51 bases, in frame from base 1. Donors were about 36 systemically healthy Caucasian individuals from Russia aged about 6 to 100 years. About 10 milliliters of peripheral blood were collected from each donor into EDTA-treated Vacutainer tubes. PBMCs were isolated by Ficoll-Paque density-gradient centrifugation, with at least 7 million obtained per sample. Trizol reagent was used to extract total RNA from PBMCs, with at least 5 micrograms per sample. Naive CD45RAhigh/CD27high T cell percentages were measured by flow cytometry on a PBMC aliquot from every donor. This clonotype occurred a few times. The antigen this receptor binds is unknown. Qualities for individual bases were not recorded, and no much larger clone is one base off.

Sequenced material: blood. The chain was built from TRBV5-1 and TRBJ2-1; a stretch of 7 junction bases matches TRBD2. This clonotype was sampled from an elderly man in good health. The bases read TGCGCCAGCAGCTTGGGGACTAGAATCCTCTCCTACAATGAGCAGTTCTTC. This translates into CASSLGTRILSYNEQFF.